This is a list of T cell receptor beta chains from one sample in a study of blood T cell repertoires in COVID-19. This table comes from immunoSEQ multiplex PCR, and its TCRdb copy is limited to in-frame clones, with some not included. The sample consists of 130,000 to 150,000 clones, approximately 80% of them appearing once. The sequencing input was peripheral blood. These receptors all come from a woman between 45 and 65 years old with acute or convalescent COVID-19. CDR3s include the opening cysteine and the closing phenylalanine or tryptophan. The order of the fields is CDR3 DNA, CDR3 protein, D gene, clone size, J gene, V gene. D genes are given only for firm matches. Clone size is stated in some rows and not others, as once, few, many or a class when expanded.

TGCAGTGCTGGGACAGGCACTGAAGCTTTCTTT	CSAGTGTEAFF	TRBD1	NA	TRBJ1-1	TRBV20-1
TGTGCCAGCAGCTTAGGGGGTAGTGAGCAGTTCTTC	CASSLGGSEQFF	NA	NA	TRBJ2-1	TRBV5-5
TGTGCCAGCAGCCTGGGACAGGGGGCCGACAATGAGCAGTTCTTC	CASSLGQGADNEQFF	TRBD1	NA	TRBJ2-1	TRBV9
TGTGCCAGCAGTCGACAAACAGGGGGGCAAGAGACCCAGTACTTC	CASSRQTGGQETQYF	TRBD1	NA	TRBJ2-5	TRBV6-5
TGTGCCAGCAGCCGCGGACTAGCGAACTACAATGAGCAGTTCTTC	CASSRGLANYNEQFF	TRBD2	few	TRBJ2-1	TRBV2
TGCAGTGCTCCTCTTACAGATACGCAGTATTTT	CSAPLTDTQYF	NA	NA	TRBJ2-3	TRBV20-1
TGTGCCAGCAGCCCTGGGACAAGACCGAATGAGCAGTTCTTC	CASSPGTRPNEQFF	NA	NA	TRBJ2-1	TRBV11-3
TGCGCCAGCAGCTCATTCAGACATGGAAGCTCACAGTACTTC	CASSSFRHGSSQYF	NA	few	TRBJ2-7	TRBV5-1
TGTGCCAGCAGCTTACTACGGGGGGTGCACGAGCAGTACTTC	CASSLLRGVHEQYF	TRBD2	few	TRBJ2-7	TRBV7-2
TGTGCCAGCTCACACGGACAGAGCTACGAGCAGTACTTC	CASSHGQSYEQYF	NA	once	TRBJ2-7	TRBV18
TGTGCCAGCAGCTTGTCGTTTGGGGGCGATCTCTACGAGCAGTACTTC	CASSLSFGGDLYEQYF	NA	NA	TRBJ2-7	TRBV11-2
TGTGCCAGCAGCCCCGGGGGTGAGAAAAACATTCAGTACTTC	CASSPGGEKNIQYF	NA	NA	TRBJ2-4	TRBV11-2
TGTGCCAGCAGCTTAGAGCAGGGACAGCCCCAGCATTTT	CASSLEQGQPQHF	NA	NA	TRBJ1-5	TRBV11-2
TGTGCCAGCTCTAGTAGCGGGGGGGCCCGAACCGGGGAGCTGTTTTTT	CASSSSGGARTGELFF	TRBD2	NA	TRBJ2-2	TRBV6-4
TGTGCCAGCAGCTCGAACGCAGGGGGGATAAGTAGCACTGAAGCTTTCTTT	CASSSNAGGISSTEAFF	TRBD1	NA	TRBJ1-1	TRBV11-2
TGTGCCAGCAGTTACTCGACGGCAGACAAAGATGAAAAACTGTTTTTT	CASSYSTADKDEKLFF	NA	NA	TRBJ1-4	TRBV6-5
TGTGCCAGCAGCTTAGGGGGCTCCAGGGTTGCTTTCTTT	CASSLGGSRVAFF	NA	NA	TRBJ1-1	TRBV7-9
TGTGCCATCAGTGACCTAAACAGGGGAGGACAGCCCCAGCATTTT	CAISDLNRGGQPQHF	TRBD1	NA	TRBJ1-5	TRBV10-3
TGTGCCAGTACTTTTTTGGACAGAAACACCGGGGAGCTGTTTTTT	CASTFLDRNTGELFF	NA	NA	TRBJ2-2	TRBV19
TGTGCCAGCAGCTTAGCGTCGCAGTCAAACACTGAAGCTTTCTTT	CASSLASQSNTEAFF	NA	once	TRBJ1-1	TRBV7-8
TGTGCCAGCAGCGGGGGTCCGGCGCGGGAAGGTAATGAGCAGTTCTTC	CASSGGPAREGNEQFF	NA	NA	TRBJ2-1	TRBV11-2
TGCGCCAGCAGCCAGACTCCGGGACAGGGGTTCTACGAGCAGTACTTC	CASSQTPGQGFYEQYF	TRBD1	once	TRBJ2-7	TRBV5-1
TGCGCCAGCAGCCCCGAGCTAGATAGCTATGGCTACACCTTC	CASSPELDSYGYTF	NA	NA	TRBJ1-2	TRBV4-3
TGTGCCAGCAGTGAAATGCTGGAGGGTACGCAGTATTTT	CASSEMLEGTQYF	NA	few	TRBJ2-3	TRBV6-1
TGCAGCGTGGAAGGGACTAGCAGAGACAATGAGCAGTTCTTC	CSVEGTSRDNEQFF	TRBD2	NA	TRBJ2-1	TRBV29-1
TGTGCCAGCAGTCTCGTTGTTAACACCATATATTTT	CASSLVVNTIYF	NA	NA	TRBJ1-3	TRBV2
TGTGCCAGTAGTACCCGACAGGGGAGAGAAAAACTGTTTTTT	CASSTRQGREKLFF	TRBD1	NA	TRBJ1-4	TRBV19
TGTGCCATCAGTGCGGACAGGGCCGTGGAGACCCAGTACTTC	CAISADRAVETQYF	TRBD1	NA	TRBJ2-5	TRBV10-3
TGTGCCAGTAGCAATAGGGGACTAGCGGGGGCCGGCACAGATACGCAGTATTTT	CASSNRGLAGAGTDTQYF	TRBD2	NA	TRBJ2-3	TRBV19
TGTGCCAGCAGCTTGGGCTCCACCCATTCACCCCTCCACTTT	CASSLGSTHSPLHF	NA	NA	TRBJ1-6	TRBV7-3
TGTGCCAGCAGCCAAGTCCGGATGGAGTCCCTCCACTTT	CASSQVRMESLHF	NA	NA	TRBJ1-6	TRBV14
TGTGCCAGCAGTTCCCCCCAAGATACGCAGTATTTT	CASSSPQDTQYF	NA	NA	TRBJ2-3	TRBV28
TGTGCCAGCAGTTACTTCAGGGGCTACGGCTACACCTTC	CASSYFRGYGYTF	NA	once	TRBJ1-2	TRBV6-5
TGTGCCAGCAGCGAGCAGGGAAATTCACCCCTCCACTTT	CASSEQGNSPLHF	NA	NA	TRBJ1-6	TRBV11-2
TGTGCCAGCAGCGTCCGTGACTATGAGCAGTTCTTC	CASSVRDYEQFF	NA	NA	TRBJ2-1	TRBV9
TGTGCCAGCAGCCCCTTCGCGGGGGCGGGCGAAAAACTGTTTTTT	CASSPFAGAGEKLFF	NA	NA	TRBJ1-4	TRBV14
TGTGCCAGCAGCTACTTACAGGGGGGCTATGGCTACACCTTC	CASSYLQGGYGYTF	TRBD1	NA	TRBJ1-2	TRBV5-6
TGCGCCAGCAGTCCCCGGACAGGGAATCTCAGGTGGGAGCAGTACTTC	CASSPRTGNLRWEQYF	TRBD1	few	TRBJ2-7	TRBV10-1
TGCGCCAGCAGCTTGGGGAGGGGCGGACAGTACTTC	CASSLGRGGQYF	NA	once	TRBJ2-7	TRBV5-1
TGTGCCAGCAGCTTGGCCAGAGGGCCTGCAACTAATGAAAAACTGTTTTTT	CASSLARGPATNEKLFF	NA	NA	TRBJ1-4	TRBV5-6
TGTGCCAGCAGTGACAGGTGGAGCGGAAACACCATATATTTT	CASSDRWSGNTIYF	NA	once	TRBJ1-3	TRBV6-6
TGTGCCAGCAGTTACTCGACTAGCGGGGAGGCCAACAATGAGCAGTTCTTC	CASSYSTSGEANNEQFF	TRBD2	NA	TRBJ2-1	TRBV6-2/TRBV6-3
TGTGCCAGCAGTTCCTCAGGGGCTGGCGATCAGCCCCAGCATTTT	CASSSSGAGDQPQHF	NA	NA	TRBJ1-5	TRBV28
TGTGCCAGCTCAATGGACAGGGCGAACACTGAAGCTTTCTTT	CASSMDRANTEAFF	TRBD1	few	TRBJ1-1	TRBV18
TGTGCCAGTAGTATGGGAGGGACACCGACCTACGAGCAGTACTTC	CASSMGGTPTYEQYF	NA	NA	TRBJ2-7	TRBV19
TGTGCCAGCAGTAAGGGGCAGTGTAGCTCTGGAAACACCATATATTTT	CASSKGQCSSGNTIYF	NA	NA	TRBJ1-3	TRBV6-4